The rows below give T cell receptor beta chains drawn from one sample of a study of OX40 agonist ivuxolimab in advanced cancers. The assay was immunoSEQ multiplex PCR, and TCRdb's table has in-frame clones only and misses some. The table records 75,000 to 100,000 clones, around 85% of them present only once. The material sequenced was CD4+ or CD8+ T cells sorted from blood, taken in a trial of the OX40 agonist ivuxolimab. The receptors were sampled from an adult with an advanced solid tumor such as melanoma, head and neck, liver or kidney cancer. Each CDR3 is given with its conserved first and last residue. The D gene is left open where the match is weak. Only part of the rows carry a size: once, few, many, or a class if the clone is expanded.

NA | TRBJ1-1 | NA | TRBV6-6 | CASSYRDGTEAFF | TGTGCCAGCAGTTATCGGGACGGTACTGAAGCTTTCTTT
NA | TRBJ2-7 | NA | TRBV11-3 | CASSLSYSGTAYEQYF | TGTGCCAGCAGCTTAAGTTATTCAGGGACCGCCTACGAGCAGTACTTC
few | TRBJ1-6 | NA | TRBV7-9 | CASSLGGSDSPLHF | TGTGCCAGCAGCTTAGGGGGTTCGGATTCACCCCTCCACTTT
NA | TRBJ1-1 | NA | TRBV7-2 | CASSLEWGTEAFF | TGTGCCAGCAGCTTAGAATGGGGCACTGAAGCTTTCTTT
NA | TRBJ1-2 | TRBD1 | TRBV7-2 | CASSSGQGLSYGYTF | TGTGCCAGCAGCTCGGGACAGGGGCTTTCCTATGGCTACACCTTC
NA | TRBJ2-3 | NA | TRBV5-5 | CASSSRTYNTDTQYF | TGTGCCAGCAGCTCTAGGACTTATAACACAGATACGCAGTATTTT
NA | TRBJ2-1 | NA | TRBV6-1 | CASSVWGPGEQFF | TGTGCCAGCAGTGTGTGGGGGCCGGGTGAGCAGTTCTTC
NA | TRBJ1-5 | NA | TRBV7-8 | CASSLHSLDSNQPQHF | TGTGCCAGCAGCCTGCATTCTTTAGATAGCAATCAGCCCCAGCATTTT
NA | TRBJ2-2 | NA | TRBV18 | CASSPPLVTNTGELFF | TGTGCCAGCTCACCGCCCCTAGTGACGAACACCGGGGAGCTGTTTTTT
NA | TRBJ2-3 | TRBD2 | TRBV6-5 | CASRGLAGEDTQYF | TGTGCCAGCAGGGGACTAGCGGGGGAAGATACGCAGTATTTT
NA | TRBJ2-3 | NA | TRBV25-1 | CASSRGQGRSTDTQYF | TGTGCCAGCAGTCGCGGCCAGGGTCGGTCTACAGATACGCAGTATTTT
NA | TRBJ2-4 | NA | TRBV27 | CASSLTTQNIQYF | TGTGCCAGCAGTCTAACGACCCAAAACATTCAGTACTTC
NA | TRBJ2-1 | NA | TRBV7-2 | CASSLVRLSMQFF | TGTGCCAGCAGCTTAGTTCGACTTAGCATGCAGTTCTTC
NA | TRBJ2-7 | NA | TRBV7-9 | CASSPTRTTYEQYF | TGTGCCAGCAGCCCAACACGGACGACCTACGAGCAGTACTTC
NA | TRBJ1-2 | NA | TRBV5-1 | CASSLIGQRYGYTF | TGCGCCAGCAGCTTGATTGGGCAGCGCTATGGCTACACCTTC
NA | TRBJ1-1 | NA | TRBV11-1 | CASSFEGGNTEAFF | TGTGCCAGCAGCTTTGAGGGGGGGAACACTGAAGCTTTCTTT
NA | TRBJ2-1 | NA | TRBV7-8 | CASSKGVWTYNEQFF | TGTGCCAGCAGTAAAGGGGTATGGACCTACAATGAGCAGTTCTTC
NA | TRBJ1-4 | NA | TRBV6-5 | CASSHGMGNRLFF | TGTGCCAGCAGCCACGGGATGGGTAATCGCCTGTTTTTT
NA | TRBJ2-5 | NA | TRBV28 | CASSFRTAETQYF | TGTGCCAGCAGTTTCCGGACAGCAGAGACCCAGTACTTC
NA | TRBJ2-2 | NA | TRBV21-1 | CASHRRPATGELFF | TGTGCCAGCCACAGGCGGCCGGCCACCGGGGAGCTGTTTTTT
NA | TRBJ2-7 | NA | TRBV7-2 | CASSLSPGDIYEQYF | TGTGCCAGCAGCTTAAGCCCAGGGGATATATACGAGCAGTACTTC
NA | TRBJ2-1 | NA | TRBV5-1 | CASSLEASGTGYNEQFF | TGCGCCAGCAGCTTGGAGGCTAGTGGCACGGGATACAATGAGCAGTTCTTC
NA | TRBJ2-1 | NA | TRBV7-3 | CASSPSALSSYNEQFF | TGTGCCAGCAGCCCCTCCGCCCTCAGCTCCTACAATGAGCAGTTCTTC
NA | TRBJ2-7 | NA | TRBV5-4 | CASSQGEGWYEQYF | TGTGCCAGCAGCCAAGGCGAGGGCTGGTACGAGCAGTACTTC
NA | TRBJ2-1 | NA | TRBV18 | CASSPARDEQFF | TGTGCCAGCTCACCGGCGAGGGATGAGCAGTTCTTC
once | TRBJ2-1 | NA | TRBV5-1 | CASSLGLGESSYNEQFF | TGCGCCAGCAGCTTGGGGTTGGGGGAGAGCTCCTACAATGAGCAGTTCTTC
NA | TRBJ2-1 | NA | TRBV7-9 | CASSLRPLRGAGINNEQFF | TGTGCCAGCAGCTTAAGACCGCTTCGGGGGGCGGGAATCAACAATGAGCAGTTCTTC
NA | TRBJ2-2 | NA | TRBV19 | CASRLRGNTGELFF | TGTGCCAGTAGGCTCCGGGGGAACACCGGGGAGCTGTTTTTT
NA | TRBJ2-3 | NA | TRBV23-1 | CASSPLRVSGGALFDTQYF | TGCGCCAGCAGTCCTCTCCGGGTGAGTGGGGGGGCCCTCTTTGATACGCAGTATTTT